The present T cell receptor (beta chain) was sequenced within a study of PD-1 blockade in mismatch repair-deficient tumors. Study-level background: All were previously treated, progressing patients with around eleven mismatch repair-deficient cancer types.

Sequenced by immunoSEQ multiplex PCR; TCRdb stores in-frame clones only, minus some. The table records 100,000 or so clones, 82% of them present only once. CDR3 length: 15 amino acids. Germline V gene data show CDR1 as MNHEY and CDR2 as SMNVEV (reference sequence). V was trimmed by 0 bases and J by 6 bases, leaving 15 bases between them. This clone turned up a few times. The material sequenced was peripheral blood, taken 35 to 37 weeks after starting pembrolizumab. V and J are TRBV27 and TRBJ2-7; D is perhaps TRBD2 (6 bases). The TCR sequence derives from an adult with mismatch repair-deficient cancer. In DNA, the CDR3 is TGTGCCAGCAGTTTATCCGGGACTGGAGCTAGCGAGCAGTACTTC. This sequence encodes CASSLSGTGASEQYF.